This TCR beta chain appears in the sequencing data of a study of blood T cell repertoires in COVID-19 (dated by TCRdb to 2019 to 2021). Concerning the study at large: The collaborator samples originated in the United States, Italy and Spain and spanned the acute and convalescent phases of COVID-19. The prospective study material was composed of cDNA or gDNA derived from T cells, B-cell-depleted T cells, or PBMCs. The dataset comprised deeply sampled blood TCRbeta repertoires from subjects exposed to, actively infected with, or recovered from COVID-19. The repertoires were made available in a free public database intended to serve as a resource for research on the immune response to SARS-CoV-2. The samples were drawn from two sources: the first 160 participants of the ongoing ImmuneRACE study, and some 1,300 subjects contributed by 6 global collaborators. Sample metadata almost always included a de-identified subject ID, COVID-19 status, age in years and sex. Where available, HLA class I and class II types were taken from metadata supplied by the sample provider and were not determined by assay-based typing.

Concerning this clone itself: No antigen is known for it. Base qualities were left out, and no much larger clone turns up one base away.

TCRbeta CDR3 regions were amplified from genomic DNA using the immunoSEQ Assay, a bias-controlled multiplex PCR. The study's own analysis went as follows. The number of nucleated cells in each sample was estimated by amplification of reference gene primers within the assay. Sequence reads were collapsed and filtered to measure the absolute abundance of every unique TCRbeta CDR3 rearrangement. Productive Simpson clonality was computed per sample as the square root of Simpson's diversity index over productive rearrangements. TCRdb carries this immuneACCESS record with in-frame sequences only. Its versions omit some clonotypes, under half of them owing to an unresolved V gene in the studies checked, with the rest unexplained. V and J calls and clone size are those listed in that table; D and trimming were worked out from the DNA. This sample has tens of thousands of clones in its table, and about nine tenths of those were observed once. Under 1.5% of the sample lies in the top ten.

The germline V gene supplies CDR1 MDHEN and CDR2 SYDVKM. Taken from cysteine to phenylalanine, the CDR3 has 15 residues. Left in the record is the CDR3 DNA by itself, 45 bases read in frame from the first base. V and J are truncated by 4 bases and 0 bases respectively, leaving an intervening sequence of 12 bases. Study-wide findings and limitations: How much clinical and demographic metadata was included differed by source and by participant, and the metadata was provided uncurated.

Each collaborating institution followed its own protocols to collect whole blood in K2EDTA tubes. For TCRbeta analysis, collaborators shipped samples as frozen whole blood, isolated PBMCs, or DNA extracted from either of those sample types. The sequence came from a woman aged 80 or older with acute or convalescent COVID-19. The sample comprised peripheral blood. The receptor chain draws on TRBV28 and TRBJ1-1; the D gene assignment is ambiguous. The DNA sequence follows: TGTGCCAGCAGTTCCCCCGGGGATATGAACACTGAAGCTTTCTTT. The translation is CASSSPGDMNTEAFF.